The clone carrying this TCR beta chain appeared a single time. Its antigen is unidentified. The data derive from a study of cytomegalovirus exposure and HLA in healthy donors. Study outcomes and limitations: The CMV antigen specificity of three CMV-associated chains was confirmed through in vitro analysis. Researchers catalogued about 150 TCR beta chains as cytomegalovirus-associated. Later genetic work tied a missense DCLRE1C variant to beta-chain V and J trimming.

The CDR3 contains 10 residues. Germline CDR1 and CDR2: SQVTM and ANQGSEA. V was pared by 5 bases and J by 5 bases, with 6 bases between. The PCR contained 60 Vbeta and 13 Jbeta primers. Authors' data handling: Some 80 million unique TCR beta chains, about 12 million shared, were counted in a later analysis. Repertoires were generated with immunoSEQ multiplex PCR, while TCRdb's copy carries only in-frame clones and drops some. D and trimming come from the DNA, and the V and J calls and clone size come from that table. The sample shows approximately 150,000 clones, around nine tenths of them seen only once.

Sequenced: PBMCs. The TCR was taken from a woman in her 30s in good health and CMV-seronegative. The chain employs TRBV29-1 and TRBJ2-5; no clear D. The CDR3 DNA reads TGCAGCGTTCTACGGGAGACCCAGTACTTC. This gives the protein CSVLRETQYF.